This T cell receptor (beta chain) emerged from a study of T cell responses to AZD1222 COVID-19 vaccine. Germline-derived CDR1 and CDR2 are SSHAT and FNYEAQ (reference sequence). J gave up 7 bases and V 5 bases, and 13 bases lay outside the gene matches. The CDR3 is made up of 16 amino acids. In the case of this clone: Its antigen is still unknown.

The method was immunoSEQ multiplex PCR; TCRdb's version includes in-frame clones alone and lacks a portion of them. The sample shows roughly 120,000 clones, 88% of them seen only once. Findings and limits, study-wide: Females outnumbered males among donors, who were mostly white British; clonal diversity was possibly underestimated.

The clonotype originates from an adult in good health. The chain has TRBV7-7 and TRBJ2-1, with TRBD1 matching over 8 bases. This sample comprised peripheral blood, obtained on day 0 of AZD1222 vaccination. The CDR3 loop is CASSPGRQGTRNEQFF. Here the CDR3 DNA reads TGTGCCAGCAGCCCCGGCCGACAGGGGACCAGGAATGAGCAGTTCTTC. The full variable domain, completed using reference TRBV7-7 and TRBJ2-1, is GAGVSQSPRYKVTKRGQDVTLRCDPISSHATLYWYQQALGQGPEFLTYFNYEAQPDKSGLPSDRFSAERPEGSISTLTIQRTEQRDSAMYRCASSPGRQGTRNEQFFGPGTRLTVL.